The 28 T cell receptor beta chains below all came from one sample that was sequenced in a study of T cells in Graves' hyperthyroidism and ophthalmopathy. The TCR beta CDR3 regions underwent amplification using RNA transcripts as the source. Carried out on the TCR CDR3, a first-round RT-PCR used the HTBI primer set. TCRdb itself ran the multiplex PCR reads through MiXCR, one entry per CDR3 protein. The sample lists around 600,000 distinct CDR3 sequences, 11% to 15% seen once, with less than 9% in the top ten. The sequenced sample was blood. The receptor set was obtained from a woman between 18 and 30 years old with Graves' ophthalmopathy.

This clonotype was seen a few times. The CDR3 protein is CASSVADVSGNTIYF. CDR3 in DNA: TGTGCCAGCAGCGTAGCCGACGTATCTGGAAACACCATATATTTT. The chain links TRBV9 to TRBJ1-3; D gene unclear. The V gene's germline CDR1 is SGDLS and CDR2 YYNGEE. The CDR3 contains 15 residues. V shed 0 bases and J shed 1 base, with 8 bases lying between them.

This clonotype was found many times. V is TRBV20-1 and J is TRBJ2-1; 13 bases are a match to TRBD2. The trim removed 3 bases at V and 3 bases at J, leaving 5 bases unmatched. This CDR3 comprises 16 residues. Germline CDR1 is DFQATT and CDR2 is SNEGSKA (reference sequence). DNA of the CDR3: TGCAGTGCTAGCCCAGGACTAGCGGGAGACTACAATGAGCAGTTCTTC. This encodes CSASPGLAGDYNEQFF.

This clonotype was detected ten times or more. CDR3: CASRPYKNTGELFF. CDR3 coding DNA: TGTGCCAGCAGACCTTACAAGAACACCGGGGAGCTGTTTTTT. This rearrangement joins TRBV12-3 or TRBV12-4 to TRBJ2-2; D is uncertain. The CDR3 consists of 14 residues. Trimming pared 6 bases from V and 1 base from J, leaving 9 bases between.

This clonotype has at least ten counts. This sequence joins TRBV27 and TRBJ2-7, with TRBD2 matching 15 bases. Germline loops: CDR1 MNHEY, CDR2 SMNVEV (reference sequence). The CDR3 runs to 16 residues. The trim removed 0 bases at V and 3 bases at J, leaving 0 bases unmatched. This chain's CDR3 is CASSLSGLAGGYEQYF. The CDR3 DNA sequence: TGTGCCAGCAGTTTATCGGGACTAGCGGGAGGCTACGAGCAGTACTTC.

This clonotype has just a few counts. V gene TRBV2 combines with J gene TRBJ1-1; a possible D gene is TRBD1 (5 bases). This CDR3 has 14 amino acids. Trimming removed 4 bases from V and 0 bases from J, with 9 bases in between. Germline V gives CDR1 SNHLY, CDR2 FYNNEI. The CDR3, as DNA: TGTGCCAGCAGTGGACAGACCATGAACACTGAAGCTTTCTTT. It is translated as CASSGQTMNTEAFF.

This clonotype was seen at least ten times. This chain connects TRBV7-9 to TRBJ2-1; TRBD2 might be the D (5 bases). Germline V CDR1 and CDR2: SEHNR, FQNEAQ (reference sequence). V was cut by 4 bases and J by 7 bases, with 20 bases left in between. The CDR3 sequence is 16 residues long. The CDR3, as DNA: TGTGCCAGCAGCTCCCTTTTGCTGGGAGAGTCAAATGAGCAGTTCTTC. This translates into CASSSLLLGESNEQFF.

This clonotype has ten or more counts. The chain joins TRBV5-1 to TRBJ2-3; D unresolved. Trimming stripped 0 bases from V and 0 bases from J, with 11 bases between. Germline V gene data show CDR1 as SGHRS and CDR2 as YFSETQ. The length of the CDR3 is 16 residues. CDR3 sequence reads: CASSLVPTTSTDTQYF. CDR3 coding DNA: TGCGCCAGCAGCTTGGTACCAACGACTAGCACAGATACGCAGTATTTT.

At least ten counts were recorded for this clonotype. The rearrangement uses TRBV11-1 and TRBJ2-7, with D perhaps being TRBD1 or TRBD2 (6 bases each). The V end lost 1 base, the J end lost 0 bases, and 10 bases lay between the germline ends. In germline, CDR1 is SGHAT, CDR2 FQDESV (reference sequence). The CDR3 length is 15 residues. The CDR3 is CASSLEGGPSYEQYF. For the CDR3, the DNA is TGTGCCAGCAGCTTAGAAGGGGGGCCCTCCTACGAGCAGTACTTC.

This clonotype was counted ten times or more. The V call is TRBV5-6, the J call TRBJ2-5; no clear D. The CDR3 extends over 15 amino acids. Germline values: CDR1 SGHDT, CDR2 YYEEEE. V was shortened by 2 bases and J by 1 base, with 12 bases between the two germline ends. In DNA, the CDR3 is TGTGCCAGCAGCTTTGGGGTGCACTCCCAAGAGACCCAGTACTTC. Translated, it gives CASSFGVHSQETQYF. Full variable domain (rest looked up from reference TRBV5-6 and TRBJ2-5): DAGVTQSPTHLIKTRGQQVTLRCSPKSGHDTVSWYQQALGQGPQFIFQYYEEEERQRGNFPDRFSGHQFPNYSSELNVNALLLGDSALYLCASSFGVHSQETQYFGPGTRLLVL.

This sequence joins TRBV6-1 and TRBJ2-4, with 14 bases lining up with TRBD2. CDR3 length: 18 residues. J lost 6 bases, V lost 5 bases, and 12 bases had no gene match. The V gene's germline CDR1 is MNHNS and CDR2 SASEGT. The chain's CDR3 is CASSRGLAGGDSGNIQYF. CDR3 DNA: TGTGCCAGCAGTCGCGGACTAGCGGGAGGAGATTCTGGAAACATTCAGTACTTC.

The chain uses TRBV19 and TRBJ1-1; a weak D match, TRBD1 (5 bases). CDR1 is LNHDA and CDR2 is SQIVND in the germline V gene (reference sequence). Trimming left V 8 bases short and J 6 bases short, with 10 bases between. CDR3 length: 11 amino acids. The CDR3 loop is CASHQGPEAFF. CDR3 in DNA: TGTGCCAGTCATCAGGGACCTGAAGCTTTCTTT.

This clonotype has at least ten counts. The rearrangement uses TRBV12-3 or TRBV12-4 and TRBJ2-1, with 7 bases identical to TRBD1. Trimming took 3 bases from V and 9 from J; bases not matched to a gene: 11. The CDR3 is 15 residues long. The CDR3 nucleotides read TGTGCCAGCAGTTTCGACAGGGTTGTGATCACTGAGCAGTTCTTC. It is translated as CASSFDRVVITEQFF.

This clonotype was seen many times. The chain recombines TRBV7-8 with TRBJ2-5, with TRBD1 matching 7 bases. V shed 3 bases and J 3 bases; nucleotides not matched to a gene: 1. Germline assignment: CDR1 SGHVS and CDR2 FQNEAQ. The CDR3 totals 13 residues. CDR3 protein: CASSLDRKETQYF. CDR3 in DNA: TGTGCCAGCAGCTTGGACAGGAAAGAGACCCAGTACTTC.

This clonotype was observed a handful of times. This may come from a read error, since a much larger clone is one base off. The chain is built from TRBV2 and TRBJ2-7; 9 nucleotides match TRBD2. CDR3 length equals 12 residues. V was clipped by 6 bases and J by 4 bases; unmatched bases: 1. The V gene's germline CDR1 is SNHLY and CDR2 FYNNEI. CDR3 coding DNA: TGTGCCAGCAGGCGGGAGGGTTACGAGCAGTACTTC. Translating it yields CASRREGYEQYF.

CDR3 sequence (DNA): TGTGCCGGCAAGGACAGGGCGGACGGCAATGAGCAGTTCTTC. The encoded protein is CAGKDRADGNEQFF. The rearrangement joins TRBV7-2 to TRBJ2-1, with TRBD1 matching 8 bases. The CDR3 is made up of 14 amino acids. CDR1 is SGHTA, CDR2 FQGNSA, per germline. Trimming cost V 11 bases and J 6 bases; bases outside gene matches: 12.

The chain has TRBV27 and TRBJ2-3; 9 bases line up with TRBD2. CDR1 is MNHEY and CDR2 is SMNVEV in the germline V gene (reference sequence). The V segment lost 6 bases and the J segment 1 base; nucleotides outside the gene matches: 8. The CDR3 spans 16 residues. The CDR3 DNA reads as TGTGCCAGCAGCTCGGGACTAGCTTACCGCACAGATACGCAGTATTTT. It yields the protein CASSSGLAYRTDTQYF.

The table lists this clonotype with many counts. The chain employs TRBV20-1 and TRBJ2-3; 8 bases are shared with TRBD2. V dropped 6 bases and J dropped 2; count of bases not matched to a gene: 10. Germline V CDR1 and CDR2: DFQATT, SNEGSKA (reference sequence). The CDR3 has 15 amino acids. CDR3 loop: CSATGISGNTDTQYF. DNA for the CDR3: TGCAGTGCCACGGGAATTAGCGGGAACACAGATACGCAGTATTTT.

This clonotype came up many times. The rearrangement joins TRBV2 to TRBJ2-3; D remains ambiguous. Trimming pared 6 bases from V and 3 bases from J, leaving 16 bases between. This CDR3 comprises 15 residues. Germline assignment: CDR1 SNHLY and CDR2 FYNNEI. This chain's CDR3 is CASSALPTKTDTQYF. Here the CDR3 DNA reads TGTGCCAGCAGCGCCCTACCGACAAAGACAGATACGCAGTATTTT.

This clonotype was counted many times. V usage is TRBV6-2 or TRBV6-3 and J usage is TRBJ1-1; D gene unclear. Germline-derived CDR1 and CDR2 are MNHEY and SVGEGT. The CDR3 is 14 amino acids. V was trimmed by 0 bases and J by 2 bases, leaving 7 bases between them. CDR3 protein: CASSYSWRNTEAFF. CDR3 bases: TGTGCCAGCAGTTACTCCTGGCGTAACACTGAAGCTTTCTTT.

This clonotype was seen just once. The gene calls are TRBV9 and TRBJ2-7; 8 nucleotides line up with TRBD2. Germline assignment: CDR1 SGDLS and CDR2 YYNGEE. The CDR3 has 14 amino acids. With V trimmed by 1 base and J by 6 bases, 6 bases remained unmatched. Here the CDR3 DNA reads TGTGCCAGCAGCGTATATGGGACTAGTTCCGAGCAGTACTTC. Amino acids: CASSVYGTSSEQYF.

A few counts support this clonotype. The genes are TRBV13 and TRBJ2-7; TRBD2 might be the D (6 bases). The CDR3 is 16 residues long. V lost 5 bases to trimming and J lost 4 bases, with 21 bases between them. Germline V lookup: CDR1 PRHDT, CDR2 FYEKMQ (reference sequence). CDR3 DNA sequence: TGTGCCAGCAGCCGAAGGGGAGGAATTGGAACGTACGAGCAGTACTTC. Its translation: CASSRRGGIGTYEQYF.

This chain links TRBV19 with TRBJ1-2; D unclear. This CDR3 is built from 14 residues. The V gene lost 6 bases and the J gene lost 11 bases, with 22 bases spanning the gap. The germline CDR1 and CDR2 sequences are LNHDA and SQIVND (reference sequence). Here the CDR3 reads CASSLTASARLYTF. The CDR3 DNA sequence: TGTGCCAGTAGCCTAACGGCCTCCGCCAGGTTGTACACCTTC.

A remark on this clonotype: Germline and junction disagree at one end, which may indicate a read error. The chain is built from TRBV11-2 and TRBJ2-5, with 7 bases aligning to TRBD1. The germline V gene encodes CDR1 SGHAT and CDR2 FQNNGV. The CDR3 contains 12 residues. The CDR3 DNA reads as TGTGCCAGCAGCCACATAGGGACAGAAAGGCACTTC. It specifies CASSHIGTERHF.

This clonotype came up many times. V usage is TRBV28 and J usage is TRBJ2-1, with 8 bases fitting TRBD2. CDR1 is MDHEN, CDR2 SYDVKM, per germline. The junction had 6 bases not matched to a gene; V was cut back by 6 bases and J by 14 bases. There are 11 residues in the CDR3. The CDR3 protein is CASSAGTREFF. The CDR3 DNA sequence: TGTGCCAGCAGCGCCGGGACTAGGGAGTTCTTC.

At least ten counts were recorded for this clonotype. The chain employs TRBV28 and TRBJ1-5; a weak D match, TRBD1 (5 bases). V was trimmed by 5 bases and J by 5 bases, leaving 22 bases between them. Germline lookup yields CDR1 MDHEN and CDR2 SYDVKM. CDR3 length: 17 amino acids. CDR3 in DNA: TGTGCCAGCAGTCCCCGCCCCCGCGCGGCAGGGCATCAGCCCCAGCATTTT. It codes for CASSPRPRAAGHQPQHF.

This clonotype occurred a few times. The CDR3 nucleotides are TGTGCCAGCAGTTTAAGTTGGACAGGGGTGGCGAACACCGGGGAGCTGTTTTTT. Its protein is CASSLSWTGVANTGELFF. This chain links TRBV27 with TRBJ2-2; 9 nucleotides agree with TRBD1. Looked up from germline, CDR1 is MNHEY and CDR2 is SMNVEV (reference sequence). There are 18 residues in the CDR3. With 2 bases clipped from V and 0 bases from J, the junction kept 7 bases outside the gene matches.

This chain joins TRBV3-1 and TRBJ2-7; 7 bases map to TRBD1. Germline lookup yields CDR1 LGHDT and CDR2 YNNKEL (reference sequence). After removal of 1 base from V and 3 bases from J, the junction contained 6 bases not matched to a gene. This CDR3 has 15 amino acids. For the CDR3, the DNA is TGTGCCAGCAGCCAAGCCGCCCGACAGGGCTACGAGCAGTACTTC. Amino acid sequence: CASSQAARQGYEQYF.

The table lists this clonotype with a few counts. V gene TRBV12-3 or TRBV12-4 combines with J gene TRBJ2-4; D remains ambiguous. CDR3 length: 14 amino acids. The germline V and J ends were trimmed by 3 bases and 0 bases, with 6 bases remaining between them. CDR3 loop: CASSFSLAKNIQYF. CDR3 nucleotide sequence: TGTGCCAGCAGTTTCTCATTAGCCAAAAACATTCAGTACTTC.